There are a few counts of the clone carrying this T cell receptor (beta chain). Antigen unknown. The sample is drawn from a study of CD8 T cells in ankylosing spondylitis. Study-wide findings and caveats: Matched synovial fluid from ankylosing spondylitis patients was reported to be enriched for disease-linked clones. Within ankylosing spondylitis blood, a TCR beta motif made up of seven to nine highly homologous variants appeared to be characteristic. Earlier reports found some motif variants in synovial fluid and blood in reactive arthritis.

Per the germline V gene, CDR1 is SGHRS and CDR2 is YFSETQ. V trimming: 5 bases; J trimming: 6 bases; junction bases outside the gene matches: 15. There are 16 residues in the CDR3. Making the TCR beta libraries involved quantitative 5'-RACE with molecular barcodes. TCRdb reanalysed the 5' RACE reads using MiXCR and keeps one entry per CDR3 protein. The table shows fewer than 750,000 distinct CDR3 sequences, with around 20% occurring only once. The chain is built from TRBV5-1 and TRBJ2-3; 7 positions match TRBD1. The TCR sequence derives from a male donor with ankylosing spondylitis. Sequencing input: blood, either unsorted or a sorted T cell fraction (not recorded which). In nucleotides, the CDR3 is TGCGCCAGCAGACCCCGACAGGGTAGGAATCAGGATACGCAGTATTTT. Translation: CASRPRQGRNQDTQYF.